These T cell receptor beta chains were read from a single sample in a study of T cell responses to AZD1222 COVID-19 vaccine. Clones were read by immunoSEQ multiplex PCR, and TCRdb kept only the in-frame ones, dropping some. The data hold roughly 77,000 clones, with roughly 90% observed a single time. The input for sequencing was peripheral blood, taken on day 0 of MenACWY control vaccination. The receptor source for this set is an adult in good health. Each CDR3 is given with its conserved first and last residue. D genes are given only for firm matches. The size field is filled for only some rows; it gives once, few, many or a size class.

j_gene,v_gene,abundance,d_gene,CDR3aa,CDR3nt
TRBJ1-6,TRBV5-4,.,TRBD1,CASSLALTGGNSPLHF,TGTGCCAGCAGCTTGGCCCTCACAGGGGGTAATTCACCCCTCCACTTT
TRBJ1-2,TRBV9,.,TRBD1,CASSGTGGEGYTF,TGTGCCAGCAGCGGAACAGGGGGAGAAGGCTACACCTTC
TRBJ2-7,TRBV5-1,once,.,CASSLDLAYEQYF,TGCGCCAGCAGCTTGGATCTAGCGTACGAGCAGTACTTC
TRBJ2-1,TRBV9,.,.,CASSLGAVGSREYNEQFF,TGTGCCAGCAGCCTTGGAGCAGTTGGAAGCAGGGAATACAATGAGCAGTTCTTC
TRBJ1-5,TRBV9,.,.,CASSLSGGQPQHF,TGTGCCAGCAGCCTCAGTGGTGGCCAGCCCCAGCATTTT
TRBJ1-2,TRBV10-3,.,.,CASLRGAGTTYGYTF,TGTGCCTCCTTGCGGGGGGCGGGAACCACTTATGGCTACACCTTC
TRBJ1-2,TRBV7-2,.,.,CASNLDSNYGYTF,TGTGCCAGCAACTTGGACAGTAACTATGGCTACACCTTC
TRBJ1-2,TRBV30,.,TRBD1,CAWVKRTGFNYGYTF,TGTGCCTGGGTGAAGCGGACAGGGTTTAACTATGGCTACACCTTC
TRBJ2-5,TRBV12-3/TRBV12-4,.,.,CASSFTAGETQYF,TGTGCCAGCAGTTTCACGGCCGGAGAGACCCAGTACTTC
TRBJ1-2,TRBV7-2,.,.,CASSLGSTKNYGYTF,TGTGCCAGCAGCTTAGGGTCTACAAAGAACTATGGCTACACCTTC
TRBJ1-6,TRBV7-2,.,.,CASSLERTANSPLHF,TGTGCCAGCAGCTTAGAGAGGACAGCTAATTCACCCCTCCACTTT
TRBJ2-7,TRBV6-5,.,TRBD2,CASSTSGDSYEQYF,TGTGCCAGCAGTACTAGCGGGGACTCCTACGAGCAGTACTTC
TRBJ1-4,TRBV28,.,.,CASSLGVENYEKLFF,TGTGCCAGCAGTTTAGGGGTGGAAAACTACGAAAAACTGTTTTTT
TRBJ1-5,TRBV6-6,.,.,CASSPLLGRANSNQPQHF,TGTGCCAGCAGTCCACTACTCGGCAGAGCTAATAGCAATCAGCCCCAGCATTTT
TRBJ1-5,TRBV5-1,.,.,CASSLEGHSNQPQHF,TGCGCCAGCAGCTTGGAGGGGCATAGCAATCAGCCCCAGCATTTT
TRBJ2-7,TRBV7-8,.,TRBD2,CASSLVGRTAGGPYEQYF,TGTGCCAGCAGCTTAGTAGGTCGAACAGCGGGGGGGCCGTACGAGCAGTACTTC
TRBJ1-2,TRBV29-1,once,.,CSAGGSGYTF,TGCAGCGCTGGAGGGAGTGGCTACACCTTC
TRBJ2-3,TRBV10-3,.,.,CAIRYSTGTDTQYF,TGTGCCATCAGATACTCAACGGGTACAGATACGCAGTATTTT
TRBJ2-1,TRBV30,.,.,CAWSYRGPRNEQFF,TGTGCCTGGAGTTACCGTGGCCCGAGGAATGAGCAGTTCTTC
TRBJ1-3,TRBV28,.,.,CASSLPGSSGNTIYF,TGTGCCAGCAGTTTACCAGGGTCCTCTGGAAACACCATATATTTT
TRBJ2-7,TRBV4-3,.,.,CASSQGSSSYEQYF,TGCGCCAGCAGCCAAGGTTCTAGCTCCTACGAGCAGTACTTC
TRBJ2-3,TRBV27,.,TRBD2,CASHGLATTDTQYF,TGTGCCAGCCACGGACTAGCGACGACAGATACGCAGTATTTT